These T cell receptor beta chains were read from a single sample in a study of T cell responses to AZD1222 COVID-19 vaccine. Libraries were prepared by immunoSEQ multiplex PCR; TCRdb keeps only in-frame clonotypes and omits some of them. Among roughly 180,000 clones listed, roughly 94% were seen once. Specimen: peripheral blood, collected on day 0 of AZD1222 vaccination. These receptors came from an adult in good health. Each CDR3 is given with its conserved first and last residue. Fields, in order: CDR3 length, clone size, D gene, V gene, J gene, CDR3 DNA, CDR3 protein. The D gene is left open where the match is weak. Only part of the rows carry a size: once, few, many, or a class if the clone is expanded.

13	-	-	TRBV18	TRBJ1-1	TGTGCCAGCTCACCCCCAGTGAGGGATGAAGCTTTCTTT	CASSPPVRDEAFF
15	-	TRBD1	TRBV7-2	TRBJ1-6	TGTGCCAGCAGCTTAACAGGGGGGATCAATTCACCCCTCCACTTT	CASSLTGGINSPLHF
14	-	-	TRBV7-3	TRBJ2-3	TGTGCCAGCAGCGCCCCCGGGGGCACAGATACGCAGTATTTT	CASSAPGGTDTQYF
13	few	-	TRBV6-5	TRBJ1-1	TGTGCCAGTCCCGTCCAGGTGAACACTGAAGCTTTCTTT	CASPVQVNTEAFF
13	-	-	TRBV5-1	TRBJ2-3	TGCGCCAGCAGCCTGCCGGGGAGAGATACGCAGTATTTT	CASSLPGRDTQYF
12	once	TRBD1	TRBV27	TRBJ2-5	TGTGCCAGCCGGGACAGCCAAGAGACCCAGTACTTC	CASRDSQETQYF
16	-	-	TRBV5-1	TRBJ2-3	TGCGCCAGCACTTCAGGAGGGGGGATAGGCACAGATACGCAGTATTTT	CASTSGGGIGTDTQYF
13	-	-	TRBV7-2	TRBJ1-5	TGTGCCAGCAGCTTAGGTGGACGGCAGCCCCAGCATTTT	CASSLGGRQPQHF
12	-	TRBD1	TRBV7-9	TRBJ1-2	TGTGCCAGCACCACAGGGGAGATCGGCTACACCTTC	CASTTGEIGYTF
16	-	-	TRBV7-8	TRBJ1-5	TGTGCCAGCAGCTTTCTATCGCCGGGGGACAATCAGCCCCAGCATTTT	CASSFLSPGDNQPQHF
15	-	-	TRBV5-8	TRBJ2-1	TGTGCCAGCAGTCATAGCGGAGCCGACTACAATGAGCAGTTCTTC	CASSHSGADYNEQFF
14	once	-	TRBV24-1	TRBJ2-7	TGTGCCACTATCTCTGCCAGAGCGGGCGACGAGCAGTACTTC	CATISARAGDEQYF
13	-	-	TRBV19	TRBJ2-7	TGTGCCAGTAGTATTGTCCTTTTGGGCGAGCAGTACTTC	CASSIVLLGEQYF
13	-	-	TRBV29-1	TRBJ1-1	TGCAGCGTTGAAGCCTCAACTCCGGGAGGAGCTTTCTTT	CSVEASTPGGAFF
13	-	-	TRBV7-3	TRBJ1-6	TGTGCCAGCAGCTTACTGGAGGAATCACCCCTCCACTTT	CASSLLEESPLHF
12	once	TRBD2	TRBV29-1	TRBJ2-1	TGCAGCGTTGGACTAGCGAGCAATGAGCAGTTCTTC	CSVGLASNEQFF
14	-	-	TRBV15	TRBJ1-4	TGTGCCACCAGCAGAGATAACGGGGATGAAAAACTGTTTTTT	CATSRDNGDEKLFF
12	-	-	TRBV7-9	TRBJ2-7	TGTGCCAGCAGCTCCTCCCCAAACGAGCAGTACTTC	CASSSSPNEQYF
13	-	-	TRBV11-2	TRBJ1-1	TGTGCCAGCAGCTCCAACAGGTCCCCAGAAGCTTTCTTT	CASSSNRSPEAFF
14	-	TRBD1	TRBV19	TRBJ1-6	TGTGCCAGTAGTCTCGACAGGGGGAGTTCACCCCTCCACTTT	CASSLDRGSSPLHF
11	-	-	TRBV29-1	TRBJ1-2	TGCAGCGTTGAAGGGGTTTTTGGCTACACCTTC	CSVEGVFGYTF
13	once	-	TRBV3-1/TRBV3-2	TRBJ2-1	TGTGCCAGCAGCCAAGGACAGTTCAATGAGCAGTTCTTC	CASSQGQFNEQFF
16	many	-	TRBV19	TRBJ2-6	TGTGCCAGTAGTCTCGACACAGGGACTGGGGCCAACGTCCTGACTTTC	CASSLDTGTGANVLTF
16	-	-	TRBV7-6	TRBJ1-3	TGTGCCAGCAGCCCCCTTGCAGGGGCGGATGGAAACACCATATATTTT	CASSPLAGADGNTIYF
14	-	-	TRBV5-1	TRBJ1-4	TGCGCCAGCAGCCTGGTAGAAACTAATGAAAAACTGTTTTTT	CASSLVETNEKLFF
14	once	-	TRBV30	TRBJ1-1	TGTGCCTGGAGTGTAAATAAGGAGGTGGCTGAAGCTTTCTTT	CAWSVNKEVAEAFF
17	-	-	TRBV7-9	TRBJ1-5	TGTGCCAGCAGCTTAGGATCGGGGGCGAGAGGGAATCAGCCCCAGCATTTT	CASSLGSGARGNQPQHF
14	-	TRBD1	TRBV6-5	TRBJ2-7	TGTGCCAGCAGTTTGGGACAGGGGCCCTACGAGCAGTACTTC	CASSLGQGPYEQYF
13	-	-	TRBV12-3/TRBV12-4	TRBJ2-7	TGTGCCAGCAGTTTAAGGCAGGGTAGCGAGCAGTACTTC	CASSLRQGSEQYF
12	-	-	TRBV10-3	TRBJ1-5	TGTGCCACCAGGGAGGGGGGTCAGCCCCAGCATTTT	CATREGGQPQHF
14	-	-	TRBV28	TRBJ1-2	TGTGCCAGCAGTTTAGAAGGGAGTCTGTATGGCTACACCTTC	CASSLEGSLYGYTF
16	-	-	TRBV7-6	TRBJ1-1	TGTGCCAGCAGCTTCGACCCATCCAGGGTGGGTACTGAAGCTTTCTTT	CASSFDPSRVGTEAFF
15	-	-	TRBV5-1	TRBJ2-7	TGCGCCAGCAGCCCCGAGGCGGGGCGGAATTACGAGCAGTACTTC	CASSPEAGRNYEQYF
11	few	-	TRBV12-3/TRBV12-4	TRBJ2-1	TGTGCCAGCAGCCGGAGACGGGAGCAGTTCTTC	CASSRRREQFF
12	-	-	TRBV10-2	TRBJ2-5	TGCGCCAGCACGAACAGACAAGAGACCCAGTACTTC	CASTNRQETQYF
16	-	-	TRBV25-1	TRBJ1-3	TGTGCCAGCAGTGAATATTCCCTGGGGACTGGAAACACCATATATTTT	CASSEYSLGTGNTIYF
13	few	-	TRBV20-1	TRBJ2-1	TGCAGTGCTAGTCTCGGGGATCTCAATGAGCAGTTCTTC	CSASLGDLNEQFF
13	once	-	TRBV7-8	TRBJ1-2	TGTGCCAGCAGCCCCCAGCAGGGTGCTGGCTACACCTTC	CASSPQQGAGYTF
13	-	-	TRBV28	TRBJ2-7	TGTGCCACCAAGACCGGGGTCCCCTACGAGCAGTACTTC	CATKTGVPYEQYF
15	-	TRBD2	TRBV14	TRBJ2-7	TGTGCCAGCAGCCACCGACTAGCGGGAGGCCCGGAGCAGTACTTC	CASSHRLAGGPEQYF
13	-	-	TRBV19	TRBJ1-2	TGTGCCAGTAGTGGGGCAGGACCTTATGGCTACACCTTC	CASSGAGPYGYTF
16	-	-	TRBV5-5	TRBJ1-2	TGTGCCAGCAGGGCTGAGGGGGTGCTCACTTTCTATGGCTACACCTTC	CASRAEGVLTFYGYTF
14	-	TRBD2	TRBV6-5	TRBJ2-7	TGTGCCAGCAGTTATGACCCGTCTAGCGGCGAGCAGTACTTC	CASSYDPSSGEQYF
13	-	-	TRBV3-1/TRBV3-2	TRBJ2-5	TGTGCCAGCAGCCTTCAGTTTGTAGAGACCCAGTACTTC	CASSLQFVETQYF
16	-	-	TRBV15	TRBJ1-4	TGTGCCACCAGCAGAGGGGAAAACGGTGGTAATGAAAAACTGTTTTTT	CATSRGENGGNEKLFF
11	-	-	TRBV7-9	TRBJ2-5	TGTGCCACACACAGACAAGAGACCCAGTACTTC	CATHRQETQYF
15	-	-	TRBV9	TRBJ2-1	TGTGCCAGCAGCCCCGTCAGGCCCCGAAATAATGAGCAGTTCTTC	CASSPVRPRNNEQFF
19	-	-	TRBV29-1	TRBJ1-2	TGCAGCGTTGAACACACCCAAAACAGGGAAGGAGCTATGAACTATGGCTACACCTTC	CSVEHTQNREGAMNYGYTF
17	-	-	TRBV19	TRBJ2-1	TGTGCCAGTAGTATCATGGGACCGACTAGGCGAAACAATGAGCAGTTCTTC	CASSIMGPTRRNNEQFF
14	-	-	TRBV9	TRBJ1-2	TGTGCCAGCAGCGTCTGGGACCTCCCCTATGGCTACACCTTC	CASSVWDLPYGYTF
13	-	-	TRBV27	TRBJ1-1	TGTGCCAGCAGCCCTAACGGGGCGAAAGAAGCTTTCTTT	CASSPNGAKEAFF
14	-	-	TRBV30	TRBJ1-5	TGTGCCCTCAGTACGTGGGGTCGGAATCAGCCCCAGCATTTT	CALSTWGRNQPQHF
14	-	-	TRBV19	TRBJ2-7	TGTGCCAGTAGTTTCTTGACTCGACCCAACGAGCAGTACTTC	CASSFLTRPNEQYF
11	-	-	TRBV5-1	TRBJ1-2	TGCGCCAGCAGCCCGGGGCATGGCTACACCTTC	CASSPGHGYTF
16	-	TRBD1	TRBV5-6	TRBJ1-4	TGTGCCAGCAGCTCAATCCGACAGGGCTTTAATGAAAAACTGTTTTTT	CASSSIRQGFNEKLFF